The sequence of this T cell receptor (beta chain) was determined in a study of cytomegalovirus exposure and HLA in healthy donors. Study outcomes and limitations: Researchers reported in a later analysis that a missense DCLRE1C variant was tied to TCR beta V- and J-gene trimming. The sole available immune exposure information was CMV serostatus.

CDR3 size: 18 residues. The PCR used 60 Vbeta and 13 Jbeta primers. Assay used: immunoSEQ multiplex PCR; TCRdb lists only in-frame clones, some missing. The sample includes about 140,000 clones, approximately 10% seen only once; the top ten take approximately 7.5%. This clone was observed a handful of times. Its antigen is as yet unknown. This sequence originates from a woman in her thirties or forties in good health and CMV-seropositive. Sequenced sample: PBMCs. The chain recombines TRBV21-1 with TRBJ2-1; whether TRBD1, the table's D call, matches the DNA was not checked. TRBV21-1 is annotated as a pseudogene. The DNA for the CDR3 is TGTGCCAGCAGCAAACGCCGACAGGGCCCTTACGCTAGGGATGAGCAGTTCTTC. Protein: CASSKRRQGPYARDEQFF.